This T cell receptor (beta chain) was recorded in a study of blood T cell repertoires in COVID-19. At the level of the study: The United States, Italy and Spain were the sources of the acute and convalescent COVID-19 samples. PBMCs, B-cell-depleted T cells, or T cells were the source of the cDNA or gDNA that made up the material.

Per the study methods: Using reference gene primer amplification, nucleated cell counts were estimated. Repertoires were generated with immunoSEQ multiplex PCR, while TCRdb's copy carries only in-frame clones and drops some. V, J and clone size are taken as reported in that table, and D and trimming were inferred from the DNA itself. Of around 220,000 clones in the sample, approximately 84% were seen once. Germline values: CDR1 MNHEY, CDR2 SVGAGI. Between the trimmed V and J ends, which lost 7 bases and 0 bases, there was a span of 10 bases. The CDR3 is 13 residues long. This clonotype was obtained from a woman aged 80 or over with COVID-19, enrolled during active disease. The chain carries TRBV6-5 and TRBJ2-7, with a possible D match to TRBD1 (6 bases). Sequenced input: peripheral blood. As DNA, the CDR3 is TGTGCCAGCATCGGACAGAACTCCTACGAGCAGTACTTC. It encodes CASIGQNSYEQYF.